Following are 23 T cell receptor beta chains from one sample sequenced in a study of long-term antiretroviral therapy in people with HIV. This was the immunoSEQ v3.0 assay at survey level. TCRdb keeps only in-frame clones here, not all; method: immunoSEQ multiplex PCR. The data hold roughly 25,000 clones, with about 77% observed a single time. Sample: unsorted PBMCs, taken 0.5 years after starting antiretroviral therapy. The receptors here all came from a middle-aged woman with HIV.

The V and J genes are TRBV2 and TRBJ2-4; D gene ambiguous. The germline V and J ends were trimmed by 6 bases and 1 base, with 13 bases remaining between them. Germline CDR1 is SNHLY and CDR2 is FYNNEI. The CDR3 is 15 amino acids. The DNA for the CDR3 is TGTGCCAGCAGGCCCGAGAGGATGGCCAAAAACATTCAGTACTTC. It specifies CASRPERMAKNIQYF.

This clone was detected only a few times. This chain uses TRBV5-5 with TRBJ1-5; D not resolved. This CDR3 comprises 14 residues. V dropped 0 bases and J dropped 3 bases, with 7 bases sitting between them. Germline values: CDR1 SGHKS, CDR2 YYEKEE (reference sequence). The DNA for the CDR3 is TGTGCCAGCAGCTTGGATCGGTACAATCAGCCCCAGCATTTT. Encoded protein: CASSLDRYNQPQHF.

The chain employs TRBV7-3 and TRBJ1-2, with 10 nucleotides matching TRBD1. The ends lost 3 bases at V and 8 bases at J; junction bases unmatched: 3. The CDR3 spans 13 residues. Looked up from germline, CDR1 is SGHTA and CDR2 is FQGTGA. This chain's CDR3 is CASSLGQGYGYTF. In nucleotides, the CDR3 is TGTGCCAGCAGCTTGGGACAGGGGTACGGCTACACCTTC.

The chain combines TRBV7-8 with TRBJ2-5; 7 bases match TRBD2. Germline V gives CDR1 SGHVS, CDR2 FQNEAQ. The CDR3 totals 15 residues. V lost 5 bases, J lost 5 bases, and 11 bases stayed unmatched. CDR3 in amino acids: CASSMLSGVGETQYF. In nucleotides, the CDR3 is TGTGCCAGCAGCATGCTGAGCGGGGTAGGGGAGACCCAGTACTTC.

This clone was detected once. This chain links TRBV2 with TRBJ1-6; 7 bases are shared with TRBD1. The CDR3 sequence is 15 residues long. The germline V gene has CDR1 SNHLY and CDR2 FYNNEI. Trimming removed 6 bases from V and 10 bases from J; junction bases left unmatched: 12. Written as DNA, the CDR3 is TGTGCCAGCAGGAGTCCATGGGACAGTAGATCACCCCTCCACTTT. It translates to CASRSPWDSRSPLHF.

The genes are TRBV28 and TRBJ2-7; 9 bases are shared with TRBD1. Germline V gene sequence: CDR1 MDHEN, CDR2 SYDVKM. Trimming took 4 bases from V and 5 from J; bases not matched to a gene: 9. The CDR3 spans 15 residues. CDR3 amino acids: CASSSPGQGNHEQYF. DNA of the CDR3: TGTGCCAGCAGTTCCCCGGGACAGGGAAACCACGAGCAGTACTTC.

The chain couples TRBV5-4 to TRBJ2-5; D might be TRBD1 or TRBD2, each matching 6 bases. Germline CDR1 and CDR2: SGHNT and YYREEE (reference sequence). The CDR3 consists of 17 residues. Trimming took off 4 bases at V and 7 bases at J, with 26 bases between the two ends. The CDR3 bases are TGTGCCAGCAGCGAATCGACCCGCCGGGCCGGAGGGGGGACCCAGTACTTC. As protein: CASSESTRRAGGGTQYF.

V usage is TRBV28 and J usage is TRBJ2-7, with 8 bases lining up with TRBD2. The germline V gene has CDR1 MDHEN and CDR2 SYDVKM. CDR3 length: 14 amino acids. V lost 7 bases, J lost 7 bases, and 12 bases stayed unmatched. Here the CDR3 DNA reads TGTGCCAGCATCCCGGGGGGGCCTCCGAGGGAGCAGTACTTC. Protein: CASIPGGPPREQYF.

The chain combines TRBV7-8 with TRBJ2-7; D gene uncertain. With 5 bases removed from V and 4 bases from J, the gap between germline ends came to 12 bases. The germline CDR1 and CDR2 sequences are SGHVS and FQNEAQ. The CDR3 is made up of 13 amino acids. The CDR3 protein is CASSLPVDYEQYF. The CDR3 DNA reads as TGTGCCAGCAGCCTTCCCGTTGATTACGAGCAGTACTTC.

The rearrangement joins TRBV5-1 to TRBJ2-3, with TRBD2 identical over 12 bases. J lost 5 bases, V lost 1 base, and 5 bases had no gene match. This CDR3 has 16 residues. From germline, CDR1 is SGHRS and CDR2 YFSETQ. The CDR3 coding sequence is TGCGCCAGCAGCTTGTGGCTAGCGGGGGGGGGAGATACGCAGTATTTT. This codes for CASSLWLAGGGDTQYF.

V and J are TRBV9 and TRBJ2-5; D might be TRBD2 (7 bases). The CDR3 consists of 16 residues. Germline V gene lookup returns CDR1 SGDLS and CDR2 YYNGEE. V lost 3 bases and J 2 bases, leaving 17 bases between the germline ends. The CDR3 is CASSALGGGGQETQYF. The CDR3 bases are TGTGCCAGCAGCGCTCTGGGGGGAGGGGGGCAAGAGACCCAGTACTTC. The variable domain in full, with the rest retrieved from reference TRBV9 and TRBJ2-5, is DSGVTQTPKHLITATGQRVTLRCSPRSGDLSVYWYQQSLDQGLQFLIQYYNGEERAKGNILERFSAQQFPDLHSELNLSSLELGDSALYFCASSALGGGGQETQYFGPGTRLLVL.

The chain carries TRBV10-3 and TRBJ1-5; D is perhaps TRBD1 (5 bases). CDR1 is ENHRY, CDR2 SYGVKD, per germline. Trimming removed 8 bases at V and 6 bases at J, with 14 bases between. There are 13 residues in the CDR3. CDR3 protein: CAISRAGSQPQHF. CDR3 coding DNA: TGTGCCATCTCAAGGGCAGGGTCTCAGCCCCAGCATTTT.

This chain connects TRBV5-1 to TRBJ2-2, with D hard to call. Looked up from germline, CDR1 is SGHRS and CDR2 is YFSETQ. V was pared by 2 bases and J by 7 bases, with 12 bases between. This CDR3 is built from 14 residues. CDR3 amino acids: CASSFSQMGGELFF. DNA for the CDR3: TGCGCCAGCAGCTTTTCCCAAATGGGCGGGGAGCTGTTTTTT.

J is TRBJ1-2 and V is TRBV10-3; D gene ambiguous. The germline CDR1 and CDR2 sequences are ENHRY and SYGVKD. The CDR3 consists of 13 residues. The V end lost 3 bases, the J end lost 0 bases, and 5 bases lay between the germline ends. DNA for the CDR3: TGTGCCATCAGTGAATCATCTAACTATGGCTACACCTTC. Protein: CAISESSNYGYTF.

This clone has more than one count but fewer than ten. The rearrangement uses TRBV5-4 and TRBJ2-3; the D is unclear. Germline values: CDR1 SGHNT, CDR2 YYREEE (reference sequence). The V and J ends lost 0 bases and 1 base respectively, with 6 bases between them. The CDR3 sequence is 14 residues long. CDR3 nucleotide sequence: TGTGCCAGCAGCTTGGGGTACGGCACAGATACGCAGTATTTT. This translates into CASSLGYGTDTQYF.

The chain uses TRBV5-6 and TRBJ2-3; D unclear. The germline V gene encodes CDR1 SGHDT and CDR2 YYEEEE. The CDR3 is made up of 13 amino acids. The germline V and J ends were trimmed by 0 bases and 13 bases, with 15 bases remaining between them. The CDR3 is CASSLEASAREYF. Written as DNA, the CDR3 is TGTGCCAGCAGCTTGGAGGCCTCAGCACGCGAGTATTTT.

This clone was found a few times. The chain employs TRBV27 and TRBJ1-6; 10 bases fit TRBD1. Germline V CDR1 and CDR2: MNHEY, SMNVEV (reference sequence). This CDR3 region has 15 residues. With V trimmed by 2 bases and J by 10 bases, 5 bases remained unmatched. The DNA for the CDR3 is TGTGCCAGCAGTTTAGGGGGACAGGGGAGATCACCCCTCCACTTT. Translated: CASSLGGQGRSPLHF.

J is TRBJ2-7 and V is TRBV27, with TRBD1 matching 8 bases. The CDR3 totals 15 residues. Per the germline V gene, CDR1 is MNHEY and CDR2 is SMNVEV (reference sequence). J gave up 4 bases and V 5 bases, and 10 bases lay outside the gene matches. The CDR3 bases are TGTGCCAGCAGTACCCGTACAGGGGGTGGGTACGAGCAGTACTTC. Translated: CASSTRTGGGYEQYF.

The chain has TRBV19 and TRBJ1-4, with no clear D. V was cut by 1 base and J by 5 bases, with 14 bases left in between. Germline V CDR1 and CDR2: LNHDA, SQIVND (reference sequence). This CDR3 comprises 16 residues. CDR3 DNA sequence: TGTGCCAGTAGTATAGGCCAGACCCTTAACAATGAAAAACTGTTTTTT. It codes for CASSIGQTLNNEKLFF.

The V and J genes are TRBV11-2 and TRBJ1-1, with D maybe TRBD1 (5 bases). This CDR3 is 15 amino acids long. V shed 3 bases and J shed 0 bases, with 11 bases lying between them. CDR1 and CDR2 from the germline V gene are SGHAT and FQNNGV. The CDR3 coding sequence is TGTGCCAGCAGCTTGGTCTGGGGGATGAACACTGAAGCTTTCTTT. Its translation is CASSLVWGMNTEAFF.

CDR3 region: CASRRGTEAFF. The CDR3 DNA reads as TGTGCCAGCAGACGTGGCACTGAAGCTTTCTTT. The rearrangement links TRBV27 to TRBJ1-1; no definite D call. This CDR3 region has 11 residues. V was cut by 6 bases and J by 4 bases, with 6 bases left in between. From germline, CDR1 is MNHEY and CDR2 SMNVEV (reference sequence).

The chain has TRBV19 and TRBJ1-6; maybe TRBD1 (6 bases). CDR3 length: 15 amino acids. V was cut by 4 bases and J by 10 bases, with 17 bases left in between. Germline CDR1 reads LNHDA; CDR2 reads SQIVND (reference sequence). CDR3 DNA: TGTGCCAGTAGTACGACAGGAACTATCGGCTCACCCCTCCACTTT. Translated: CASSTTGTIGSPLHF.

The V and J genes are TRBV9 and TRBJ1-5, with D unclear. V lost 3 bases and J 0 bases, leaving 4 bases between the germline ends. This CDR3 comprises 13 residues. The germline gives CDR1 SGDLS, CDR2 YYNGEE. CDR3 in amino acids: CASSGDSNQPQHF. In nucleotides, the CDR3 is TGTGCCAGCAGCGGGGATAGCAATCAGCCCCAGCATTTT.